This T cell receptor (beta chain) was retrieved from a study of tumor and adjacent non-tumor tissue in lung cancer. Overall study results and limits: TCR diversity was significantly greater in tumor than normal lung tissue.

A note on this clonotype: Its target is not known. With a much larger clone just one base away, this may be a read error.

The library came from three nested PCR rounds adapted from ARM-PCR protocols. TCRdb passed the multiplex PCR reads through MiXCR, listing each CDR3 protein once. This sample has about 86,000 distinct CDR3 sequences, with 75% to 85% found just once. This sample's RNA came from whole unsorted tissue. Distant lung tissue was collected more than 3 cm away from the tumor edge. The sample consisted of distant non-tumor lung tissue. This clonotype originated in a woman aged 45-65 years with non-small cell lung cancer.

The CDR3 reads CSGGPGTHEQYF. DNA of the CDR3: TGCAGTGGTGGGCCAGGGACCCACGAGCAGTACTTC. The gene calls are TRBV20-1 and TRBJ2-7; D tentatively fits TRBD1 or TRBD2 (5 bases each). CDR1 is DFQATT, CDR2 SNEGSKA, per germline (reference sequence). The length of the CDR3 is 12 residues. V lost 7 bases and J lost 5, with 15 bases in between.